Below are 3 T cell receptor beta chains sequenced from a single sample in a study of cytomegalovirus exposure and HLA in healthy donors. PCR primers comprised 60 Vbeta and 13 Jbeta primers. TCRdb keeps only in-frame clones here, not all; method: immunoSEQ multiplex PCR. The sample carries under 150,000 clones, more than 70% recorded once. The sequenced sample consisted of PBMCs. These receptors originate from a man in his forties or fifties in good health and CMV-seronegative.

This chain links TRBV7-9 with TRBJ2-7; the D is unclear. Germline CDR1 reads SEHNR; CDR2 reads FQNEAQ (reference sequence). The V gene lost 4 bases and the J gene lost 3 bases, with 4 bases spanning the gap. The CDR3 runs to 11 residues. The CDR3 DNA follows: TGTGCCAGCAGCTCCTTCTACGAGCAGTACTTC. The encoded protein is CASSSFYEQYF.

The gene calls are TRBV9 and TRBJ1-4; TRBD1 aligns across 7 bases. Germline V gene sequence: CDR1 SGDLS, CDR2 YYNGEE. Trimming took 6 bases from V and 5 from J; bases not matched to a gene: 7. The CDR3 extends over 14 amino acids. The CDR3 region has the DNA TGTGCCAGCACTAGACAGGGAGAGAATGAAAAACTGTTTTTT. This codes for CASTRQGENEKLFF.

The chain uses TRBV7-3 and TRBJ1-1; perhaps TRBD1 as D (6 bases). The CDR3 has 13 amino acids. V lost 4 bases and J lost 5, with 11 bases in between. CDR1 and CDR2 from the germline V gene are SGHTA and FQGTGA. CDR3 protein: CASSSKQGTEAFF. CDR3 in DNA: TGTGCCAGCAGCTCTAAACAGGGAACTGAAGCTTTCTTT. Filled out from reference TRBV7-3 and TRBJ1-1, the complete variable domain reads GAGVSQTPSNKVTEKGKYVELRCDPISGHTALYWYRQSLGQGPEFLIYFQGTGAADDSGLPNDRFFAVRPEGSVSTLKIQRTERGDSAVYLCASSSKQGTEAFFGQGTRLTVV.